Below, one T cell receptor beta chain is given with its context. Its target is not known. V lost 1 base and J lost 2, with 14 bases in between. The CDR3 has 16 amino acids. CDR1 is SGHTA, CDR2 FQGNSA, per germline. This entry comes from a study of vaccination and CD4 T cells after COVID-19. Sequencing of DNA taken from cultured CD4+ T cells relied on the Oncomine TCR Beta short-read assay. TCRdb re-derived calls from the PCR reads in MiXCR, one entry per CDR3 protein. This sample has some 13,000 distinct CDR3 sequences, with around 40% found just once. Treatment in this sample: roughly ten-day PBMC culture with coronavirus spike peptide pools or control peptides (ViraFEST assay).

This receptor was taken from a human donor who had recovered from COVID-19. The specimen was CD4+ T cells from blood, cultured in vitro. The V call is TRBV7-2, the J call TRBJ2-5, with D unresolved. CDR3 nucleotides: TGTGCCAGCAGCTTAGGTTTGGCAGGAGAACAAGAGACCCAGTACTTC. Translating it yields CASSLGLAGEQETQYF.